This T cell receptor beta chain is from a study of shared clonotypes between healthy human individuals. Study observations and caveats: Limitation of the genetic and exposure-history diversity represented came from the few donors. Estimated richness values were generally larger in naive subsets than in memory subsets.

Assay used: immunoSEQ multiplex PCR; TCRdb lists only in-frame clones, some missing. The sample contains 2 million to 3 million clones, 93% of which appear only once. Trimming took 0 bases from V and 8 from J, leaving 15 bases between them. From germline, CDR1 is SGDLS and CDR2 YYNGEE. The CDR3 loop spans 15 amino acids. This clone has just one count. Its specificity is unknown. In the CD4+ fraction, cells were divided into CD45RA+ naive and CD45RA-negative memory subsets. Sequencing used naive CD4+ T cells from PBMCs. Subset specified: CD45RA+ positively selected. The TCR was taken from a man aged 18 to 30 in good health. Some clones in this sample may be carry-over from other donors' samples. This chain uses TRBV9 with TRBJ2-1; no reliable D call. The chain's CDR3 is CASSVVTVPSDEQFF. CDR3 in DNA: TGTGCCAGCAGCGTAGTCACAGTACCAAGCGATGAGCAGTTCTTC. The full variable domain, in which reference TRBV9 and TRBJ2-1 provide the parts outside the CDR3, is DSGVTQTPKHLITATGQRVTLRCSPRSGDLSVYWYQQSLDQGLQFLIQYYNGEERAKGNILERFSAQQFPDLHSELNLSSLELGDSALYFCASSVVTVPSDEQFFGPGTRLTVL.